A selection of T cell receptor beta chains follows, all from one sample in a study of blood T cell repertoires in COVID-19. Profiling relied on immunoSEQ multiplex PCR, and the TCRdb table lists in-frame clones only, not all of them. The sample yields more than 110,000 clones, about 81% seen once. The sequenced sample consisted of peripheral blood. The receptors stem from a woman aged 80 or over with acute or convalescent COVID-19. The CDR3 runs from the conserved cysteine through the conserved F or W. A D gene is named only where the DNA matches it firmly. A row's size may be missing; if present it is once, few, many or a size class.

TRBD1	.	TRBV28	TRBJ1-5	CASSRTGWGNQPQHF	TGTGCCAGCAGTCGGACAGGGTGGGGCAATCAGCCCCAGCATTTT
.	.	TRBV28	TRBJ2-5	CASSLAGATRGTQYF	TGTGCCAGCAGTTTAGCAGGGGCCACCCGAGGGACCCAGTACTTC
.	.	TRBV20-1	TRBJ1-1	CSADRTAEAFF	TGCAGTGCCGATCGGACAGCTGAAGCTTTCTTT
.	.	TRBV28	TRBJ2-7	CASSSGTTSYEQYF	TGTGCCAGCAGTTCCGGGACAACTTCCTACGAGCAGTACTTC
TRBD1	.	TRBV19	TRBJ1-2	CASTIGTGRGYGYTF	TGTGCCAGTACTATAGGGACAGGGCGAGGCTATGGCTACACCTTC
.	.	TRBV6-2/TRBV6-3	TRBJ1-1	CASSYRRNTEAFF	TGTGCCAGCAGTTATAGGAGGAACACTGAAGCTTTCTTT
.	.	TRBV5-1	TRBJ1-1	CASSLGASVNTEAFF	TGCGCCAGCAGCTTGGGGGCTAGCGTCAACACTGAAGCTTTCTTT
TRBD2	.	TRBV3-1/TRBV3-2	TRBJ2-7	CASSQRLAGVEYEQYF	TGTGCCAGCAGCCAACGTCTAGCGGGAGTGGAGTACGAGCAGTACTTC
.	.	TRBV5-6	TRBJ1-2	CASSPYYGYTF	TGTGCCAGCAGCCCCTACTATGGCTACACCTTC
TRBD2	.	TRBV27	TRBJ2-5	CASSLIAGQETQYF	TGTGCCAGCAGTTTGATAGCGGGGCAAGAGACCCAGTACTTC
.	.	TRBV15	TRBJ2-7	CATSRDPYTAYEQYF	TGTGCCACCAGCAGAGATCCTTACACAGCCTACGAGCAGTACTTC
TRBD1	.	TRBV19	TRBJ1-1	CASGDLQGAEAFF	TGTGCCAGTGGCGACTTACAGGGGGCTGAAGCTTTCTTT
.	.	TRBV5-1	TRBJ2-1	CASSFSVLTSYNEQFF	TGCGCCAGCAGCTTTTCCGTGTTAACTTCCTACAATGAGCAGTTCTTC
TRBD2	few	TRBV11-2	TRBJ2-2	CASSYRGRGNTGELFF	TGTGCCAGCAGCTACAGAGGGAGGGGGAACACCGGGGAGCTGTTTTTT
TRBD2	once	TRBV2	TRBJ2-3	CASSEEGVWGGTDTQYF	TGTGCCAGCAGTGAAGAGGGTGTGTGGGGGGGAACAGATACGCAGTATTTT
TRBD1	.	TRBV18	TRBJ1-2	CASSPSGGGYGYTF	TGTGCCAGCTCACCATCAGGGGGCGGCTATGGCTACACCTTC
.	.	TRBV3-1/TRBV3-2	TRBJ2-5	CASSQGRGFQETQYF	TGTGCCAGCAGCCAGGGTAGGGGCTTCCAAGAGACCCAGTACTTC
.	.	TRBV5-1	TRBJ1-2	CASSITGIFNYGYTF	TGCGCCAGCAGCATTACAGGGATCTTTAACTATGGCTACACCTTC
.	.	TRBV18	TRBJ1-1	CASSINTEAFF	TGTGCCAGCTCAATAAACACTGAAGCTTTCTTT
.	.	TRBV7-3	TRBJ2-7	CASRQRGGPWGYEQYF	TGTGCCAGCAGACAAAGGGGGGGCCCATGGGGCTACGAGCAGTACTTC
.	.	TRBV28	TRBJ2-1	CASSKPGEDEQFF	TGTGCCAGCAGCAAACCGGGAGAAGATGAGCAGTTCTTC
.	few	TRBV6-1	TRBJ1-2	CASSELRYGYTF	TGTGCCAGCAGTGAACTACGGTATGGCTACACCTTC
TRBD1	.	TRBV5-5	TRBJ2-5	CASSSGQGAGETQYF	TGTGCCAGCAGCTCGGGACAGGGGGCCGGTGAGACCCAGTACTTC
TRBD1	.	TRBV6-1	TRBJ1-5	CASSDYRGDQPQHF	TGTGCCAGCAGTGATTACAGGGGAGATCAGCCCCAGCATTTT
TRBD2	.	TRBV7-6	TRBJ2-1	CASSLFFSAGVSYNEQFF	TGTGCCAGCAGCTTATTCTTCTCGGCGGGGGTCTCCTACAATGAGCAGTTCTTC
TRBD2	.	TRBV5-1	TRBJ2-1	CASMRLAGLDEQFF	TGCGCCAGCATGAGGCTAGCGGGTCTCGATGAGCAGTTCTTC
TRBD1	.	TRBV28	TRBJ1-5	CASRSDRVGSNQPQHF	TGTGCCAGCAGATCGGACAGGGTGGGAAGCAATCAGCCCCAGCATTTT
.	.	TRBV30	TRBJ1-2	CAWTVAGYNYGYTF	TGTGCCTGGACCGTAGCCGGGTACAACTATGGCTACACCTTC
.	few	TRBV5-4	TRBJ2-2	CASSSEVANTGELFF	TGTGCCAGCAGCTCCGAAGTAGCGAACACCGGGGAGCTGTTTTTT
.	few	TRBV5-1	TRBJ2-3	CASSLAKGVGVETDTQYF	TGCGCCAGCAGCTTGGCCAAAGGCGTAGGGGTTGAGACAGATACGCAGTATTTT
.	.	TRBV5-1	TRBJ2-5	CASSLAFSVGETQYF	TGCGCCAGCAGCTTGGCTTTCAGCGTAGGAGAGACCCAGTACTTC
TRBD2	.	TRBV6-1	TRBJ2-1	CASSELAGGYNEQFF	TGTGCCAGCAGTGAACTAGCGGGGGGGTACAATGAGCAGTTCTTC
TRBD1	.	TRBV5-1	TRBJ2-5	CASSPGGAVESETQYF	TGCGCCAGCAGCCCAGGGGGAGCGGTGGAGTCAGAGACCCAGTACTTC
.	.	TRBV5-4	TRBJ2-4	CASSFRGAKNIQYF	TGTGCCAGCAGCTTCAGGGGAGCCAAAAACATTCAGTACTTC
.	.	TRBV30	TRBJ1-2	CAWSVQAVAYGYTF	TGTGCCTGGAGTGTACAGGCAGTTGCCTATGGCTACACCTTC
TRBD2	.	TRBV10-2	TRBJ2-1	CASRPLAGEQFF	TGCGCCAGCAGGCCCCTAGCGGGAGAGCAGTTCTTC
TRBD1	once	TRBV3-1/TRBV3-2	TRBJ1-1	CASSHIQGRGAFF	TGTGCCAGCAGCCATATACAGGGGAGAGGGGCTTTCTTT
TRBD1	.	TRBV19	TRBJ2-7	CASSITGQGAYEQYF	TGTGCCAGTAGTATTACCGGACAGGGGGCCTACGAGCAGTACTTC
TRBD2	once	TRBV6-5	TRBJ2-5	CASSYSRGTSGETQYF	TGTGCCAGCAGTTACTCGCGGGGGACCAGTGGGGAGACCCAGTACTTC
TRBD1	.	TRBV5-1	TRBJ2-7	CASSLAGQESEQYF	TGCGCCAGCAGCTTGGCGGGACAGGAGTCCGAGCAGTACTTC
TRBD2	.	TRBV27	TRBJ2-7	CASSLSPPGLAGTYEQYF	TGTGCCAGCAGTTTATCCCCCCCCGGGCTAGCGGGAACCTACGAGCAGTACTTC
.	.	TRBV4-1	TRBJ1-2	CASSHPRTVFYGYTF	TGCGCCAGCAGCCACCCCCGGACAGTATTCTATGGCTACACCTTC